What follows are 28 T cell receptor beta chains derived from one specimen sequenced in a study of T cell responses to AZD1222 COVID-19 vaccine. Produced via immunoSEQ multiplex PCR; TCRdb's table is partial and in-frame only. Of approximately 150,000 clones in the sample, just over 90% were seen once. The sequencing used peripheral blood, collected on day 0 of MenACWY control vaccination. Receptor source: an adult in good health.

The genes are TRBV27 and TRBJ1-2; 11 bases match TRBD1. V gave up 5 bases and J gave up 7 bases; unmatched junction bases: 3. The CDR3 runs to 13 residues. In germline, CDR1 is MNHEY, CDR2 SMNVEV (reference sequence). CDR3 nucleotide sequence: TGTGCCAGCAGTGGACAGGGGGCGAGTGGCTACACCTTC. Its translation: CASSGQGASGYTF.

CDR3 residues: CASSRQGSYEQYF. The CDR3 DNA sequence: TGTGCCAGCAGCCGACAGGGGTCCTACGAGCAGTACTTC. The chain carries TRBV9 and TRBJ2-7; 8 bases align to TRBD1. The CDR3 consists of 13 residues. Trimming took 4 bases from V and 1 from J; bases not matched to a gene: 1. Germline lookup yields CDR1 SGDLS and CDR2 YYNGEE.

In its sample, this clone was seen once. The gene calls are TRBV7-7 and TRBJ1-1; TRBD1 is a possible D gene (6 bases). The length of the CDR3 is 13 residues. Germline loops: CDR1 SSHAT, CDR2 FNYEAQ (reference sequence). The ends were cut back, 5 bases at V and 2 bases at J, with 9 bases in the middle. The CDR3 loop reads CASSADRNTEAFF. The CDR3, as DNA: TGTGCCAGCAGCGCGGACAGAAACACTGAAGCTTTCTTT.

The chain links TRBV2 to TRBJ2-7, with unresolved D. Looked up from germline, CDR1 is SNHLY and CDR2 is FYNNEI. V shed 6 bases and J shed 7 bases, with 13 bases lying between them. CDR3 length: 12 residues. This CDR3 reads CASSLTAGEQYF. In DNA form, the CDR3 reads TGTGCCAGCAGCCTGACTGCCGGGGAGCAGTACTTC.

The V gene is TRBV7-9, the J gene TRBJ1-4; possibly TRBD1 for D (5 bases). Per the germline V gene, CDR1 is SEHNR and CDR2 is FQNEAQ (reference sequence). The CDR3 sequence is 15 residues long. Trimming took 0 bases from V and 2 from J, leaving 7 bases between them. CDR3 DNA sequence: TGTGCCAGCAGCTTAGCGCGGGGGACTAATGAAAAACTGTTTTTT. It specifies CASSLARGTNEKLFF.

The CDR3 protein is CASSRSGEGTGNTIYF. The DNA for the CDR3 is TGTGCCAGCAGCCGCTCGGGTGAGGGGACTGGAAACACCATATATTTT. The chain joins TRBV11-2 to TRBJ1-3; D may be TRBD1 (5 bases). Deletions cut 5 bases from V and 2 bases from J, with 16 bases between. Germline V gene data show CDR1 as SGHAT and CDR2 as FQNNGV. The CDR3 totals 16 residues.

J is TRBJ1-4 and V is TRBV15, with TRBD1 matching over 12 bases. Germline V CDR1 and CDR2: LNHNV, YYDKDF (reference sequence). Trimming took 0 bases from V and 7 from J; bases not matched to a gene: 3. The CDR3 has 16 residues. The CDR3: CATSRDPGQGAEKLFF. The CDR3 bases are TGTGCCACCAGCAGAGACCCGGGACAGGGGGCTGAAAAACTGTTTTTT.

The V gene is TRBV5-1, the J gene TRBJ1-1; perhaps TRBD1 as D (5 bases). CDR1 is SGHRS, CDR2 YFSETQ, per germline. The CDR3 length is 12 residues. Trimming took off 0 bases at V and 11 bases at J, with 11 bases between the two ends. The CDR3: CASSLAQGYAFF. The CDR3 coding sequence is TGCGCCAGCAGCTTGGCTCAGGGATATGCTTTCTTT.

The rearrangement uses TRBV28 and TRBJ1-2; no reliable D call. The V end lost 8 bases, the J end lost 3 bases, and 7 bases lay between the germline ends. The CDR3 covers 11 residues. Germline V gene lookup returns CDR1 MDHEN and CDR2 SYDVKM. The CDR3 DNA reads TGTGCCAGCGTTACGGACTATGGCTACACCTTC. The encoded protein is CASVTDYGYTF.

This chain joins TRBV6-5 and TRBJ1-4; D may be TRBD1 (6 bases). The CDR3 sequence is 12 residues long. Germline-derived CDR1 and CDR2 are MNHEY and SVGAGI. Trimming pared 6 bases from V and 7 bases from J, leaving 9 bases between. The CDR3 sequence is CASSLGGEKLFF. The CDR3 coding sequence is TGTGCCAGCAGCCTAGGGGGTGAAAAACTGTTTTTT.

The rearrangement uses TRBV6-5 and TRBJ1-1; 8 bases map to TRBD1. Germline assignment: CDR1 MNHEY and CDR2 SVGAGI. This CDR3 comprises 15 residues. V lost 3 bases to trimming and J lost 9 bases; unmatched junction nucleotides: 12. CDR3 amino acids: CASSYIRTGPTKAFF. The CDR3 region has the DNA TGTGCCAGCAGTTATATCAGGACAGGGCCGACTAAAGCTTTCTTT.

The chain carries TRBV5-4 and TRBJ1-1; D is ambiguous. The CDR3 is made up of 12 amino acids. Germline loops: CDR1 SGHNT, CDR2 YYREEE (reference sequence). The V end was cut by 3 bases, the J end by 7 bases, with 10 bases between. The CDR3 coding sequence is TGTGCCAGCAGCTCGGAGTTGGGTGAAGCTTTCTTT. Translation: CASSSELGEAFF.

The V gene is TRBV28, the J gene TRBJ1-6, with 12 bases fitting TRBD1. The CDR3 spans 16 residues. Germline values: CDR1 MDHEN, CDR2 SYDVKM. The V and J ends lost 5 bases and 6 bases, in that order; junction bases with no gene match: 5. The CDR3 bases are TGTGCCAGCAGTGGGGGACAGGGGGCAAGTAATTCACCCCTCCACTTT. This encodes CASSGGQGASNSPLHF.

This clone was detected once. The chain couples TRBV7-9 to TRBJ1-6, with D possibly TRBD1 on 6 matching bases. V gave up 3 bases and J gave up 6 bases, with 12 bases separating them. CDR3 length: 15 residues. CDR1 is SEHNR, CDR2 FQNEAQ, per germline (reference sequence). CDR3 sequence reads: CASSLGQVPNSPLHF. CDR3 DNA: TGTGCCAGCAGCTTGGGACAAGTCCCTAATTCACCCCTCCACTTT.

The rearrangement links TRBV11-2 to TRBJ2-7; D possibly uses TRBD1 or TRBD2 (7 bases each). CDR1 and CDR2 (germline): SGHAT, FQNNGV. Trimming shortened V by 1 base and J by 13 bases, and 20 bases separated the two germline ends. CDR3 length: 14 residues. The CDR3 DNA sequence: TGTGCCAGCAGCTTAGGGGCAGGGGGGGCCCGTACATACTTC. Translated, it gives CASSLGAGGARTYF.

The chain joins TRBV19 to TRBJ2-2; D call uncertain. V shed 6 bases and J shed 3 bases, with 8 bases lying between them. Germline assignment: CDR1 LNHDA and CDR2 SQIVND (reference sequence). The CDR3 spans 13 residues. The CDR3 DNA follows: TGTGCCAGTAGACCCCTCCACACCGGGGAGCTGTTTTTT. This sequence encodes CASRPLHTGELFF.

This chain uses TRBV5-4 with TRBJ1-1; maybe TRBD1 (6 bases). Trimming left V 4 bases short and J 3 bases short, with 16 bases between. This CDR3 comprises 15 residues. Germline CDR1 and CDR2: SGHNT and YYREEE (reference sequence). The chain's CDR3 is CASSNKQGGDTEAFF. The CDR3 DNA reads as TGTGCCAGCAGCAATAAACAGGGTGGGGACACTGAAGCTTTCTTT.

This chain uses TRBV7-6 with TRBJ2-5; D call uncertain. The CDR3 covers 12 residues. Per the germline V gene, CDR1 is SGHVS and CDR2 is FNYEAQ. V gave up 1 base and J gave up 4 bases, with 4 bases separating them. CDR3 region: CASSLVGETQYF. CDR3 bases: TGTGCCAGCAGCTTAGTGGGAGAGACCCAGTACTTC. Full variable domain (missing parts from reference TRBV7-6 and TRBJ2-5): GAGVSQSPRYKVTKRGQDVALRCDPISGHVSLYWYRQALGQGPEFLTYFNYEAQQDKSGLPNDRFSAERPEGSISTLTIQRTEQRDSAMYRCASSLVGETQYFGPGTRLLVL.

This clone was detected once. The chain employs TRBV5-4 and TRBJ2-7; 8 bases are a match to TRBD2. Looked up from germline, CDR1 is SGHNT and CDR2 is YYREEE (reference sequence). The ends lost 4 bases at V and 0 bases at J; junction bases unmatched: 0. The CDR3 consists of 13 residues. Here the CDR3 reads CASSTSGSYEQYF. CDR3 DNA sequence: TGTGCCAGCAGCACTAGCGGCTCCTACGAGCAGTACTTC.

For the CDR3, the DNA is TGTGCCTGGAGTGTACGAGGGTCTGAAGCTTTCTTT. Protein: CAWSVRGSEAFF. The V call is TRBV30, the J call TRBJ1-1, with no clear D. V gave up 0 bases and J gave up 6 bases, with 8 bases separating them. This CDR3 is built from 12 residues. Germline V CDR1 and CDR2: GTSNPN, SVGIG (reference sequence).

The V call is TRBV4-3, the J call TRBJ2-1; D gene unclear. The CDR3 covers 14 residues. Germline CDR1 LGHNA, CDR2 YSLEER. V was pared by 0 bases and J by 7 bases, with 10 bases between. Here the CDR3 DNA reads TGCGCCAGCAGCCAAGATAGGAGTAGGAATGAGCAGTTCTTC. Translated: CASSQDRSRNEQFF.

The V call is TRBV4-1, the J call TRBJ1-2, with a weak D call TRBD1 (5 bases). CDR1 is MGHRA and CDR2 is YSYEKL in the germline V gene. This CDR3 is built from 14 residues. The germline V and J ends were trimmed by 0 bases and 5 bases, with 10 bases remaining between them. This chain's CDR3 is CASSQEDRGYGYTF. The DNA for the CDR3 is TGCGCCAGCAGCCAAGAAGACCGGGGGTATGGCTACACCTTC.

This rearrangement joins TRBV27 to TRBJ2-7; 8 bases fit TRBD2. The V gene's germline CDR1 is MNHEY and CDR2 SMNVEV (reference sequence). With V trimmed by 0 bases and J by 2 bases, 6 bases remained unmatched. CDR3 size: 16 residues. The CDR3 DNA reads TGTGCCAGCAGTTTATCGTTAGCGGGATCTACCTACGAGCAGTACTTC. Translating gives CASSLSLAGSTYEQYF.

A single count supports this clone. J is TRBJ1-4 and V is TRBV7-9; TRBD1 matches 12 bases. The germline CDR1 and CDR2 sequences are SEHNR and FQNEAQ (reference sequence). Trimming at V came to 5 bases and at J to 9 bases, leaving 4 bases not matched to a gene. The CDR3 spans 14 residues. Here the CDR3 reads CASSDRDRGQKLFF. CDR3 coding DNA: TGTGCCAGCAGCGACCGGGACAGGGGGCAAAAACTGTTTTTT.

This clone was detected only once. V gene TRBV19 combines with J gene TRBJ1-1; the D gene is possibly TRBD1 (6 bases). V shed 7 bases and J shed 8 bases, with 20 bases lying between them. The germline V gene has CDR1 LNHDA and CDR2 SQIVND (reference sequence). The length of the CDR3 is 14 residues. CDR3 sequence: CASTRGGADAEAFF. As DNA, the CDR3 is TGTGCCAGTACCCGAGGGGGGGCGGACGCCGAAGCTTTCTTT.

The gene calls are TRBV29-1 and TRBJ1-4, with D unresolved. The germline gives CDR1 SQVTM, CDR2 ANQGSEA. Trimming pared 7 bases from V and 0 bases from J, leaving 6 bases between. The CDR3 runs 12 residues. The CDR3 region is CSASATNEKLFF. CDR3 DNA sequence: TGCAGCGCATCCGCAACTAATGAAAAACTGTTTTTT.

The CDR3 is CASSVGGQGPDTQYF. The CDR3 nucleotides read TGTGCCAGCAGCGTAGGGGGACAGGGGCCGGATACGCAGTATTTT. This sequence joins TRBV9 and TRBJ2-3; TRBD1 agrees at 10 bases. The V and J ends lost 0 bases and 6 bases, in that order; junction bases with no gene match: 4. Germline CDR1 SGDLS, CDR2 YYNGEE. This CDR3 contains 15 residues.

The table lists this clone with a few counts. The chain uses TRBV13 and TRBJ1-2; maybe TRBD1 (5 bases). The germline V gene encodes CDR1 PRHDT and CDR2 FYEKMQ (reference sequence). The CDR3 contains 13 residues. Trimming took 1 base from V and 6 from J, leaving 9 bases between them. The CDR3 loop is CASSLVVRDGYTF. DNA for the CDR3: TGTGCCAGCAGCTTAGTAGTCAGGGATGGCTACACCTTC.